The clone carrying this T cell receptor (beta chain) was seen a handful of times. These data come from a study of shared T cell receptors in the human thymus. Germline lookup yields CDR1 MGHRA and CDR2 YSYEKL. This CDR3 has 15 amino acids. V lost 3 bases and J lost 8, with 16 bases in between. The method was immunoSEQ multiplex PCR; TCRdb's version includes in-frame clones alone and lacks a portion of them. Here the sample spans about 540,000 clones, approximately 80% being singletons. The sample was also reused in another study, on human thymus T cells. This second report adds: Surgeons resected thymus tissue during corrective heart surgery. Blood and thymic repertoires both appeared biased in V and J gene usage.

The receptor comes from a boy in the first two years of life with a congenital heart defect. Input material: thymocytes. The chain employs TRBV4-1 and TRBJ2-2; a possible D gene is TRBD1 (6 bases). The CDR3 here is CASSQTSGVAGELFF. CDR3 sequence (DNA): TGCGCCAGCAGCCAGACTTCAGGGGTGGCGGGGGAGCTGTTTTTT.